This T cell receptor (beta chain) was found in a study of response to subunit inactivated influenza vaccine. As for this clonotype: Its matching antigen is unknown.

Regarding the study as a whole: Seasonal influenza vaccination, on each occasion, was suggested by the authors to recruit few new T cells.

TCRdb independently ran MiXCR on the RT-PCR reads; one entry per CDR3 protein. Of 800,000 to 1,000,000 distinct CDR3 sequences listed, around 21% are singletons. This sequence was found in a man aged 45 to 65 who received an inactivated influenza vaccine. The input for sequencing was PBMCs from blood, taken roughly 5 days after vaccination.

The chain's CDR3 is CASSLVWVPQNTGELFF. In DNA, the CDR3 is TGTGCCAGCAGCTTGGTTTGGGTACCTCAGAACACCGGGGAGCTGTTTTTT. The chain is built from TRBV5-5 and TRBJ2-2; D ambiguous. Deletions cut 0 bases from V and 1 base from J, with 13 bases between. Germline V lookup: CDR1 SGHKS, CDR2 YYEKEE (reference sequence). The CDR3 has 17 amino acids.